These T cell receptor beta chains were read from a single sample in a study of TIL therapy for anti-PD-1-resistant metastatic lung cancer. Libraries were prepared by immunoSEQ multiplex PCR; TCRdb keeps only in-frame clonotypes and omits some of them. The sample records 36,000 or so clones, around 79% being singletons. The sample was blood, taken at baseline. The receptors come from a person aged 25 to 80 with non-small cell lung cancer. Each CDR3 is given with its conserved first and last residue. The order of the fields is D gene, J gene, clone size, V gene, CDR3 DNA, CDR3 protein. D genes are given only for firm matches. Size tells how often a clone was seen (once, few, many) or the class of an expanded clone, and some rows leave it out.

- TRBJ1-5 - TRBV30 TGTGCCTGGAGTAGGGGGGGGTTTCTCGGTCAGCCCCAGCATTTT CAWSRGGFLGQPQHF
TRBD1 TRBJ1-1 few TRBV6-5 TGTGCCAGCAGCCAGACAGGGGGCAGAAACACTGAAGCTTTCTTT CASSQTGGRNTEAFF
- TRBJ1-3 few TRBV27 TGTGCCAGCAGGGGGACTTACTCTGGAAACACCATATATTTT CASRGTYSGNTIYF
- TRBJ2-2 - TRBV19 TGTGCCAGTATAGGTACGGGCGGAAACACCGGGGAGCTGTTTTTT CASIGTGGNTGELFF
- TRBJ1-1 - TRBV7-9 TGTGCCAGCAGCTTAGGACGGACAGCCCTGAACACTGAAGCTTTCTTT CASSLGRTALNTEAFF
TRBD2 TRBJ2-7 - TRBV9 TGTGCCGGCAGCGGAGGGCCGGGGGGCTCCTACGAGCAGTACTTC CAGSGGPGGSYEQYF
TRBD1 TRBJ2-3 - TRBV7-9 TGTGCCAGCAGCTCCACAGGGGACACAGATACGCAGTATTTT CASSSTGDTDTQYF
TRBD1 TRBJ1-6 - TRBV6-5 TGTGCCAGCAGTTACGGGACAGAGAATTCACCCCTCCACTTT CASSYGTENSPLHF
TRBD1 TRBJ1-2 - TRBV6-1 TGTGCCAGCAGTGGCCTAGGGACAGCTAACTATGGCTACACCTTC CASSGLGTANYGYTF
- TRBJ1-2 once TRBV5-1 TGCGCCAGCAGCTGGACCGGGACGTTCGACTATGGCTACACCTTC CASSWTGTFDYGYTF
TRBD1 TRBJ2-7 - TRBV15 TGTGCCACCAGCAGACGCGTGGGACAGGGGAGATACGACGACTCCTACGAGCAGTACTTC CATSRRVGQGRYDDSYEQYF
TRBD1 TRBJ2-3 - TRBV7-3 TGTGCCAGCAGCTTAACGCCAGACAGGGGGCTTTTATCCCGGGATGGGACGCAGTATTTT CASSLTPDRGLLSRDGTQYF
- TRBJ1-3 - TRBV7-9 TGTGCCAGCAGCTTAGTTTCCCCCCAATCGGGAAACACCATATATTTT CASSLVSPQSGNTIYF
TRBD2 TRBJ2-6 - TRBV5-5 TGTGCCAGCAGCCGGCCCGGGGGGGCCCAATCGGGGGCCAACGTCCTGACTTTC CASSRPGGAQSGANVLTF
- TRBJ1-2 - TRBV4-3 TGCGCCAGCAGCCAAGATCGTTGGCAGGGTGACGGTGGCTACACCTTC CASSQDRWQGDGGYTF
- TRBJ2-2 - TRBV27 TGTGCCAGCAGTTTCGGGATTCATCCACCGGCGGAGCTGTTTTTT CASSFGIHPPAELFF
TRBD1 TRBJ1-1 - TRBV2 TGTGCCAGCAGTGCGGACAGGGGGGTCCCTGAAGCTTTCTTT CASSADRGVPEAFF
- TRBJ1-2 - TRBV5-5 TGTGCCAGCAGCTTGTCCAGGGGAGTCCTAGCTAACTATGGCTACACCTTC CASSLSRGVLANYGYTF
TRBD2 TRBJ2-7 - TRBV9 TGTGCCAGCAGCCCCTCCGCCAGCGGGGGACTCGGAGGCTCCTACGAGCAGTACTTC CASSPSASGGLGGSYEQYF
- TRBJ1-2 - TRBV7-3 TGTGCCAGCAGCCCTAGGAAAGGGTTAGGCTACACCTTC CASSPRKGLGYTF
- TRBJ2-6 few TRBV7-3 TGTGCCAGCAGCGGGGGCAGGGCTGGGGCCAACGTCCTGACTTTC CASSGGRAGANVLTF
TRBD1 TRBJ1-1 - TRBV6-5 TGTGCCAGCAGTTCCCGCACAGGGGTGGGGAACACTGAAGCTTTCTTT CASSSRTGVGNTEAFF
- TRBJ1-1 once TRBV19 TGTGCCAGTAGTATCTTACCTCAGGTTTGGAGCACTGAAGCTTTCTTT CASSILPQVWSTEAFF
TRBD1 TRBJ1-2 - TRBV5-6 TGTGCCAGCAGCTTGAGGGACAGGGGATATGGCTACACCTTC CASSLRDRGYGYTF
- TRBJ1-6 - TRBV25-1 TGTGCCAGCAGCCTGAGGGAGGTATATAATTCACCCCTCCACTTT CASSLREVYNSPLHF
- TRBJ1-5 few TRBV28 TGTGCCAGCAGTTTATTACTTGGGACATACAGCAATCAGCCCCAGCATTTT CASSLLLGTYSNQPQHF
- TRBJ1-4 once TRBV5-4 TGTGCCAGCAGCCAAGAAGGCGCAGAGGCTGAAAAACTGTTTTTT CASSQEGAEAEKLFF
TRBD2 TRBJ2-2 - TRBV30 TGTGCCTGGAGGGGAGCGGGGGACACCGGGGAGCTGTTTTTT CAWRGAGDTGELFF
- TRBJ2-7 - TRBV7-2 TGTGCCAGCAGCTTACAGAGATTGAACTACGAGCAGTACTTC CASSLQRLNYEQYF
- TRBJ2-7 once TRBV27 TGTGCCAGCTCCCCGGCGGGACAGAGCTCCTACGAGCAGTACTTC CASSPAGQSSYEQYF
TRBD1 TRBJ2-6 - TRBV19 TGTGCTTCCAATGTATATAAGGTCGCAGGGGGCGCATCTGGGGCCAACGTCCTGACTTTC CASNVYKVAGGASGANVLTF
- TRBJ2-5 once TRBV6-6 TGTGCCAGCAGTCTAAAATTTCAAGAGACCCAGTACTTC CASSLKFQETQYF
- TRBJ2-1 - TRBV10-3 TGTGCCATCAGTGAAGGGAAGGGGTATAATAATGAGCAGTTCTTC CAISEGKGYNNEQFF
- TRBJ2-1 - TRBV11-2 TGTGCCAGCAGCAGCATTCAGGGTTTTTACAATGAGCAGTTCTTC CASSSIQGFYNEQFF
- TRBJ2-5 - TRBV7-6 TGTGCCAGCAGCCCCGCTAGGGGGGCCCAAGAGACCCAGTACTTC CASSPARGAQETQYF
- TRBJ2-1 - TRBV6-8 TGTGGCTCCGTGCCTAGCTCCTACAATGAGCAGTTCTTC CGSVPSSYNEQFF
TRBD1 TRBJ1-1 - TRBV6-6 TGTGCCAGCAAACGGACAGGGGCGCGGAACACTGAAGCTTTCTTT CASKRTGARNTEAFF
TRBD1 TRBJ2-5 - TRBV4-3 TGCGCCAGCAGCCGGGCGGTCGGCGGACAGGGGCAATTCCAAGAGACCCAGTACTTC CASSRAVGGQGQFQETQYF
- TRBJ1-5 - TRBV5-1 TGCGCCAGCAGCTTGGTTGGGGGGGATCAGCCCCAGCATTTT CASSLVGGDQPQHF
- TRBJ1-1 - TRBV5-1 TGCGCCAGCAGCTTTGACGGGGGTAACACTGAAGCTTTCTTT CASSFDGGNTEAFF
TRBD2 TRBJ2-7 - TRBV7-2 TGTGCCAGCAGCGTCGGGGGGGCCCAAAACGAGCAGTACTTC CASSVGGAQNEQYF
- TRBJ2-7 - TRBV19 TGTGCCAGTCGAACTTCGCACGACTCCGGGTCCTACGAGCAGTACTTC CASRTSHDSGSYEQYF
- TRBJ2-5 - TRBV11-2 TGTGCCAGCAGCTTAAACCAAGAGACCCAGTACTTC CASSLNQETQYF
- TRBJ2-1 - TRBV18 TGTGCCAGCTCACCGGGTCGAGGTGGTGAGCAGTTCTTC CASSPGRGGEQFF
- TRBJ2-7 - TRBV28 TGTGCCAGCAGTTTGGGGAGCGTCTACGAGCAGTACTTC CASSLGSVYEQYF
TRBD1 TRBJ1-4 few TRBV7-9 TGTGCCAGCAGCGTAGACGGACAGGGAAATGAAAAACTGTTTTTT CASSVDGQGNEKLFF
- TRBJ1-1 - TRBV5-1 TGCGCCGCACGGGACCCACAGGGTGAAGCTTTCTTT CAARDPQGEAFF
TRBD2 TRBJ2-3 - TRBV6-4 TGTGCCAGCAGCGTTAATAGCGGGGACCCCACAGATACGCAGTATTTT CASSVNSGDPTDTQYF
- TRBJ2-5 - TRBV15 TGTGCCACCAGCAGAGATTCGGCCCCTAGGAATGGGCAAGAGACCCAGTACTTC CATSRDSAPRNGQETQYF
- TRBJ1-2 - TRBV28 TGTGCCAGCAGTTCACCCCCCCGGGAGCCTAACTATGGCTACACCTTC CASSSPPREPNYGYTF